Listed below are T cell receptor beta chains from one sample, sequenced in a study of cytomegalovirus exposure and HLA in healthy donors. The protocol was immunoSEQ multiplex PCR, while the TCRdb copy is restricted to in-frame clones and leaves out a portion. The sample carries 90,000 to 95,000 clones, around three quarters recorded once. The sequenced sample consisted of PBMCs. These receptors originate from a man aged 30 to 45 in good health and CMV-seronegative. The CDR3 runs from the conserved cysteine through the conserved F or W. The D gene is left open where the match is weak. Clone sizes are given selectively: once, few, many, or a class where the clone is expanded.

.	TRBJ2-7	TRBD2	TRBV6-6	CASSLTSGGIYEQYF	TGTGCCAGCAGTTTAACTAGCGGTGGCATCTACGAGCAGTACTTC
.	TRBJ2-7	TRBD1	TRBV6-5	CASSSRDRGYYEQYF	TGTGCCAGCAGCTCCCGGGACAGGGGCTACTACGAGCAGTACTTC
few	TRBJ1-1	.	TRBV5-6	CASSLGYGSEAFF	TGTGCCAGCAGCTTGGGGTACGGGAGTGAAGCTTTCTTT
.	TRBJ2-5	.	TRBV7-9	CASSLGRDLETQYF	TGTGCCAGCAGCTTAGGGAGGGATTTGGAGACCCAGTACTTC
.	TRBJ1-2	.	TRBV6-6	CASFGRDKMYGYTF	TGTGCCAGCTTTGGTCGCGATAAGATGTATGGCTACACCTTC
.	TRBJ2-1	TRBD2	TRBV9	CASSAGLGAGEQFF	TGTGCCAGCAGCGCGGGACTAGGGGCGGGTGAGCAGTTCTTC
.	TRBJ1-1	TRBD1	TRBV15	CATSRDGTGVNTEAFF	TGTGCCACCAGCAGAGATGGGACAGGGGTGAACACTGAAGCTTTCTTT
.	TRBJ1-2	.	TRBV6-1	CASSPGTPYGYTF	TGTGCCAGCAGTCCCGGGACACCCTATGGCTACACCTTC
.	TRBJ1-1	.	TRBV7-2	CASSFGPTAEAFF	TGTGCCAGCAGCTTTGGTCCGACAGCTGAAGCTTTCTTT
.	TRBJ1-2	.	TRBV5-4	CASSRSLKGRQHYGYTF	TGTGCCAGCAGCCGGAGTCTAAAGGGGAGGCAACACTATGGCTACACCTTC
.	TRBJ2-1	.	TRBV28	CASSQGRNEQFF	TGTGCCAGCAGTCAGGGTCGGAATGAGCAGTTCTTC
.	TRBJ1-2	TRBD1	TRBV15	CATSIQGDYGYTF	TGTGCCACCAGTATACAGGGGGACTATGGCTACACCTTC
few	TRBJ1-4	TRBD1	TRBV29-1	CSVRGQDEKLFF	TGCAGCGTGAGGGGACAGGATGAAAAACTGTTTTTT
.	TRBJ2-1	.	TRBV6-1	CASSESPISYNEQFF	TGTGCCAGCAGTGAAAGCCCTATCTCCTACAATGAGCAGTTCTTC
.	TRBJ1-6	TRBD1	TRBV6-1	CASSVGTAYSPLHF	TGTGCCAGCAGTGTCGGGACAGCTTATTCACCCCTCCACTTT
.	TRBJ1-4	TRBD1	TRBV7-9	CASSFTGGGEKLFF	TGTGCCAGCAGCTTCACAGGGGGCGGTGAAAAACTGTTTTTT
.	TRBJ2-3	TRBD2	TRBV19	CASSLLAGRDTQYF	TGTGCCAGTAGTCTTCTAGCGGGAAGAGATACGCAGTATTTT
.	TRBJ2-5	.	TRBV18	CASSPPVNQETQYF	TGTGCCAGCTCACCTCCCGTAAACCAAGAGACCCAGTACTTC
few	TRBJ1-1	TRBD1	TRBV4-1	CASSQGTGVNTEAFF	TGCGCCAGCAGCCAAGGCACAGGGGTGAACACTGAAGCTTTCTTT
.	TRBJ1-2	.	TRBV9	CASSTSGDGYTF	TGTGCCAGCAGCACCTCAGGGGATGGCTACACCTTC
.	TRBJ1-5	.	TRBV7-9	CASSLSWSGGYNQPQHF	TGTGCCAGCAGCTTAAGTTGGTCGGGGGGCTACAATCAGCCCCAGCATTTT
.	TRBJ2-3	TRBD2	TRBV4-2	CASSHNSGRDTDTQYF	TGTGCCAGCAGCCACAATAGCGGGAGAGACACAGATACGCAGTATTTT
.	TRBJ2-2	TRBD2	TRBV12-5	CASGRLAGAMNTGELFF	TGTGCTAGTGGGAGACTAGCGGGGGCAATGAACACCGGGGAGCTGTTTTTT
.	TRBJ1-2	.	TRBV9	CASRSQPSANYGYTF	TGTGCCAGCAGATCTCAGCCCAGCGCAAACTATGGCTACACCTTC
.	TRBJ2-1	TRBD1	TRBV9	CASSAGQSSYNEQFF	TGTGCCAGCAGCGCGGGACAGAGCTCCTACAATGAGCAGTTCTTC
.	TRBJ1-5	TRBD1	TRBV7-2	CASSLWGQSNQPQHF	TGTGCCAGCAGCTTATGGGGACAGAGCAATCAGCCCCAGCATTTT
.	TRBJ1-3	.	TRBV6-1	CASRATGLGNTIYF	TGTGCCAGCAGAGCCACAGGGCTGGGAAACACCATATATTTT
.	TRBJ2-2	.	TRBV10-3	CAISESTQPNTGELFF	TGTGCCATCAGTGAGTCGACTCAGCCGAACACCGGGGAGCTGTTTTTT
once	TRBJ2-1	TRBD1	TRBV18	CASSAPGTEFLNEQFF	TGTGCCAGCTCGGCCCCGGGGACAGAGTTTTTGAATGAGCAGTTCTTC
.	TRBJ1-5	.	TRBV6-5	CASSPYRDNQPQHF	TGTGCCAGCAGTCCCTACAGGGACAATCAGCCCCAGCATTTT